Below are 28 T cell receptor beta chains sequenced from a single sample in a study of cytomegalovirus exposure and HLA in healthy donors. The PCR employed 60 Vbeta primers together with 13 Jbeta primers. Data came from immunoSEQ multiplex PCR; TCRdb stores just in-frame clones and leaves some out. The sample lists more than 110,000 clones, roughly 70% occurring once. Sequencing was carried out using PBMCs. All receptors derive from a young man in good health and CMV-seronegative.

This clone was detected a few times. This rearrangement joins TRBV28 to TRBJ1-1; the D gene is possibly TRBD1 (6 bases). From germline, CDR1 is MDHEN and CDR2 SYDVKM. The CDR3 covers 16 residues. Trimming removed 2 bases at V and 0 bases at J, with 13 bases between. The CDR3 loop is CASSLGGAGVNTEAFF. The CDR3 nucleotides read TGTGCCAGCAGTTTAGGTGGGGCAGGGGTGAACACTGAAGCTTTCTTT. Based on the CDR3 plus reference TRBV28 and TRBJ1-1, the full variable domain is DVKVTQSSRYLVKRTGEKVFLECVQDMDHENMFWYRQDPGLGLRLIYFSYDVKMKEKGDIPEGYSVSREKKERFSLILESASTNQTSMYLCASSLGGAGVNTEAFFGQGTRLTVV.

The V gene is TRBV19, the J gene TRBJ2-5; tentatively, D is TRBD2 (5 bases). CDR3 length: 15 amino acids. Trimming shortened V by 4 bases and J by 0 bases, and 12 bases separated the two germline ends. Germline values: CDR1 LNHDA, CDR2 SQIVND (reference sequence). The CDR3 reads CASSNAGEYQETQYF. The DNA of the CDR3 is TGTGCCAGTAGTAACGCCGGGGAGTACCAAGAGACCCAGTACTTC.

The chain is built from TRBV28 and TRBJ2-7; TRBD2 matches at 8 bases. The CDR3 spans 15 residues. The V and J ends lost 7 bases and 0 bases, in that order; junction bases with no gene match: 8. Germline CDR1 reads MDHEN; CDR2 reads SYDVKM. The CDR3 nucleotides read TGTGCCAGCAAAGACCGCGGGGGGATCTCCTACGAGCAGTACTTC. This codes for CASKDRGGISYEQYF.

The genes are TRBV6-6 and TRBJ2-3; the match to TRBD1 covers 7 bases. With 5 bases clipped from V and 6 bases from J, the junction kept 11 bases outside the gene matches. Germline CDR1 MNHNY, CDR2 SVGAGI (reference sequence). CDR3 length: 15 residues. The CDR3 is CASSPLTGRGDTQYF. DNA for the CDR3: TGTGCCAGCAGTCCACTGACTGGCAGGGGGGATACGCAGTATTTT.

The chain combines TRBV5-6 with TRBJ2-2, with a possible D match to TRBD2 (5 bases). V lost 0 bases to trimming and J lost 6 bases, with 9 bases between them. The CDR3 covers 14 residues. The V gene's germline CDR1 is SGHDT and CDR2 YYEEEE. The CDR3 loop reads CASSLVSRAGELFF. The CDR3, as DNA: TGTGCCAGCAGCTTGGTGTCGAGGGCCGGGGAGCTGTTTTTT.

This clone was found a few times. This chain uses TRBV28 with TRBJ1-6, with a weak D call TRBD1 (5 bases). There are 15 residues in the CDR3. From germline, CDR1 is MDHEN and CDR2 SYDVKM. The ends were cut back, 3 bases at V and 10 bases at J, with 16 bases in the middle. Here the CDR3 DNA reads TGTGCCAGCAGTTTGCCAGGGTCGGGTGGGTCACCCCTCCACTTT. Protein: CASSLPGSGGSPLHF. Complete variable domain (other parts from reference TRBV28 and TRBJ1-6): DVKVTQSSRYLVKRTGEKVFLECVQDMDHENMFWYRQDPGLGLRLIYFSYDVKMKEKGDIPEGYSVSREKKERFSLILESASTNQTSMYLCASSLPGSGGSPLHFGNGTRLTVT.

The rearrangement uses TRBV18 and TRBJ1-2; 7 nucleotides agree with TRBD1. The trim removed 4 bases at V and 0 bases at J, leaving 5 bases unmatched. The CDR3 loop spans 15 amino acids. Germline V gene data show CDR1 as KGHSH and CDR2 as LQKENI. CDR3 DNA sequence: TGTGCCAGCTCACTAGGGACAGCGGCTAACTATGGCTACACCTTC. Amino acids: CASSLGTAANYGYTF.

This clone was seen a few times. The V and J genes are TRBV6-1 and TRBJ1-1, with TRBD1 matching 7 bases. The CDR3 length is 13 residues. The ends lost 8 bases at V and 4 bases at J; junction bases unmatched: 7. Germline V gene data show CDR1 as MNHNS and CDR2 as SASEGT. For the CDR3, the DNA is TGTGCCAGCCCCAAAGGGGGCATCACTGAAGCTTTCTTT. Residues: CASPKGGITEAFF.

This clone was observed once. This chain links TRBV9 with TRBJ2-1, with 7 positions matching TRBD2. Trimming at V came to 4 bases and at J to 6 bases, leaving 10 bases not matched to a gene. The CDR3 spans 15 residues. Germline V gene sequence: CDR1 SGDLS, CDR2 YYNGEE. DNA of the CDR3: TGTGCCAGCAGCCTTACTAGCGTGGGAGGCAATGAGCAGTTCTTC. Its translation: CASSLTSVGGNEQFF.

This clone is a singleton in its sample. The chain recombines TRBV11-2 with TRBJ1-6; tentative D call: TRBD1 (6 bases). The CDR3 spans 16 residues. Germline values: CDR1 SGHAT, CDR2 FQNNGV. V gave up 5 bases and J gave up 7 bases, with 18 bases separating them. The CDR3 is CASSNLPGHRNSPLHF. The CDR3 DNA is TGTGCCAGCAGCAATCTGCCGGGACATCGGAATTCACCCCTCCACTTT.

The J gene is TRBJ1-3, the V gene TRBV15, with D perhaps TRBD1 (5 bases). V was cut by 8 bases and J by 5 bases, with 13 bases left in between. CDR1 and CDR2 from the germline V gene are LNHNV and YYDKDF (reference sequence). This CDR3 spans 13 amino acids. The CDR3 coding sequence is TGTGCCACCGCTGGGGGGGAAAGAAACACCATATATTTT. It encodes CATAGGERNTIYF.

The CDR3 DNA follows: TGTGCCAGCAGCGTAGACATCCACAATGAGCAGTTCTTC. Translation gives CASSVDIHNEQFF. The rearrangement joins TRBV9 to TRBJ2-1; D is unclear. V shed 0 bases and J shed 5 bases, with 6 bases lying between them. Germline values: CDR1 SGDLS, CDR2 YYNGEE. The CDR3 runs to 13 residues.

The chain joins TRBV28 to TRBJ1-1, with unresolved D. CDR3 length: 12 residues. Germline V gives CDR1 MDHEN, CDR2 SYDVKM. Deletions cut 5 bases from V and 0 bases from J, with 4 bases between. The DNA of the CDR3 is TGTGCCAGCAGTCACATGAACACTGAAGCTTTCTTT. Amino acid sequence: CASSHMNTEAFF. Complete variable domain (other parts from reference TRBV28 and TRBJ1-1): DVKVTQSSRYLVKRTGEKVFLECVQDMDHENMFWYRQDPGLGLRLIYFSYDVKMKEKGDIPEGYSVSREKKERFSLILESASTNQTSMYLCASSHMNTEAFFGQGTRLTVV.

Note on this clone: One end of the junction varies from germline; a read error may be responsible. Here the CDR3 DNA reads TGTGCCAACAGCTTAGGGGGCGCAACTAATGAAAAACTGTTTTTT. Translated: CANSLGGATNEKLFF. V usage is TRBV7-8 and J usage is TRBJ1-4; 7 positions agree with TRBD1. The CDR3 totals 15 residues. The germline V gene encodes CDR1 SGHVS and CDR2 FQNEAQ.

This chain connects TRBV27 to TRBJ2-2; 8 nucleotides agree with TRBD1. The CDR3 covers 14 residues. Germline CDR1 and CDR2: MNHEY and SMNVEV (reference sequence). The V gene end was trimmed by 6 bases and the J gene end by 5 bases; junction bases not matched to a gene: 5. CDR3 amino acids: CASRRTGMTGELFF. The CDR3 nucleotides are TGTGCCAGCAGGCGGACAGGGATGACCGGGGAGCTGTTTTTT.

The chain links TRBV6-5 to TRBJ2-3, with D tentatively TRBD1 (6 bases). Germline CDR1 and CDR2: MNHEY and SVGAGI. The CDR3 is 13 residues long. The V end lost 7 bases, the J end lost 2 bases, and 10 bases lay between the germline ends. The chain's CDR3 is CASKRQDTDTQYF. The CDR3 DNA sequence: TGTGCCAGCAAGAGACAGGACACAGATACGCAGTATTTT.

The gene calls are TRBV20-1 and TRBJ2-5; weak D call: TRBD2 (5 bases). Germline CDR1 and CDR2: DFQATT and SNEGSKA (reference sequence). The CDR3 length is 11 residues. V dropped 3 bases and J dropped 10 bases, with 12 bases sitting between them. CDR3 sequence: CSASRPGYQYF. For the CDR3, the DNA is TGCAGTGCTAGTCGCCCGGGATACCAGTACTTC.

Details on this clone: The same CDR3 also results from other DNA sequences found in this sample. V usage is TRBV4-1 and J usage is TRBJ2-3, with 9 bases lining up with TRBD2. Per the germline V gene, CDR1 is MGHRA and CDR2 is YSYEKL. The CDR3 runs 17 residues. V was clipped by 1 base and J by 2 bases; unmatched bases: 7. CDR3 nucleotides: TGCGCCAGCAGCCAAGCCCCAGCGGGAGGAGACACAGATACGCAGTATTTT. Amino acid sequence: CASSQAPAGGDTDTQYF.

The J gene is TRBJ2-7, the V gene TRBV7-2; D perhaps matches TRBD1 (5 bases). V lost 1 base and J 2 bases, leaving 9 bases between the germline ends. The CDR3 covers 14 residues. Germline CDR1 is SGHTA and CDR2 is FQGNSA. The CDR3 DNA reads as TGTGCCAGCAGCTTAGGACAGCTAACCTACGAGCAGTACTTC. The encoded protein is CASSLGQLTYEQYF.

The CDR3: CASSQVGGQFSGNTIYF. The DNA for the CDR3 is TGCGCCAGCAGCCAAGTGGGGGGACAGTTCTCTGGAAACACCATATATTTT. The rearrangement joins TRBV4-1 to TRBJ1-3, with 7 positions matching TRBD1. Germline assignment: CDR1 MGHRA and CDR2 YSYEKL. Trimming removed 1 base from V and 0 bases from J; junction bases left unmatched: 6. CDR3 length: 17 residues.

The chain is built from TRBV11-2 and TRBJ1-2; unclear D gene. Germline V CDR1 and CDR2: SGHAT, FQNNGV. The CDR3 covers 14 residues. V lost 8 bases, J lost 4 bases, and 17 bases lay in between. The CDR3 DNA is TGTGCCAGCGGATTTCGTTCGGAGGGCTATGGCTACACCTTC. It yields the protein CASGFRSEGYGYTF.

The chain carries TRBV18 and TRBJ2-7; 8 nucleotides agree with TRBD2. With 3 bases clipped from V and 4 bases from J, the junction kept 11 bases outside the gene matches. The germline gives CDR1 KGHSH, CDR2 LQKENI. The CDR3 covers 16 residues. CDR3 region: CASSPLAAGGFYEQYF. Here the CDR3 DNA reads TGTGCCAGCTCACCTCTAGCGGCGGGGGGTTTTTACGAGCAGTACTTC.

V usage is TRBV28 and J usage is TRBJ2-7; weak D call: TRBD1 (6 bases). The CDR3 has 13 residues. V dropped 4 bases and J dropped 6 bases, with 13 bases sitting between them. The V gene's germline CDR1 is MDHEN and CDR2 SYDVKM. The CDR3 DNA reads as TGTGCCAGCAGTTCCCCAGGGGAGCTCGAGCAGTACTTC. It is translated as CASSSPGELEQYF.

This chain joins TRBV11-2 and TRBJ2-3; D possibly corresponds to TRBD1 (6 bases). Germline assignment: CDR1 SGHAT and CDR2 FQNNGV. V dropped 5 bases and J dropped 5 bases, with 14 bases sitting between them. The CDR3 contains 14 residues. This chain's CDR3 is CASSRGQNQDTQYF. The CDR3 nucleotides are TGTGCCAGCAGCCGAGGACAGAATCAAGATACGCAGTATTTT.

The CDR3 nucleotides are TGCAGCGGTGGCTTGGCGGGGGCCTACAATGAGCAGTTCTTC. It codes for CSGGLAGAYNEQFF. The chain employs TRBV29-1 and TRBJ2-1; TRBD2 matches 7 bases. The CDR3 is 14 amino acids. Germline CDR1 SQVTM, CDR2 ANQGSEA. V trimming: 7 bases; J trimming: 2 bases; junction bases outside the gene matches: 8.

There are a few counts of this clone. The chain combines TRBV18 with TRBJ2-1, with a weak D call TRBD2 (5 bases). There are 12 residues in the CDR3. Germline CDR1 and CDR2: KGHSH and LQKENI. Trimming shortened V by 3 bases and J by 7 bases, and 7 bases separated the two germline ends. CDR3 nucleotides: TGTGCCAGCTCACCGACGGGAAATGAGCAGTTCTTC. Amino acid sequence: CASSPTGNEQFF.

The chain combines TRBV7-2 with TRBJ2-1, with 10 bases aligning to TRBD1. Germline assignment: CDR1 SGHTA and CDR2 FQGNSA. After removal of 0 bases from V and 4 bases from J, the junction contained 3 bases not matched to a gene. The CDR3 contains 16 residues. For the CDR3, the DNA is TGTGCCAGCAGCTTAGCGGGACAGGGGTTATACAATGAGCAGTTCTTC. Its protein product is CASSLAGQGLYNEQFF.

This sequence joins TRBV7-7 and TRBJ2-5; weak D call: TRBD1 (6 bases). This CDR3 region has 15 residues. Germline lookup yields CDR1 SSHAT and CDR2 FNYEAQ (reference sequence). V was clipped by 5 bases and J by 2 bases, with 15 bases between them. The CDR3 region has the DNA TGTGCCAGCAGCCCCGGACAGAATACACAAGAGACCCAGTACTTC. It is translated as CASSPGQNTQETQYF.